These T cell receptor beta chains were read from a single sample in a study of T cells in Graves' hyperthyroidism and ophthalmopathy. Via MiXCR, TCRdb re-called the multiplex PCR reads, giving one row per CDR3 protein. The repertoire includes hundreds of thousands of distinct CDR3 sequences, about 14% of them detected once, and less than 15% sits in the top ten. Sequencing used blood. The receptors originated from a man between 18 and 35 years old with Graves' ophthalmopathy. CDR3s include the opening cysteine and the closing phenylalanine or tryptophan. Each record gives: J gene, V gene, D gene, clone size, CDR3 DNA, CDR3 protein. D genes are given only for firm matches. Only some rows state a clone size, as once, few, many or a class for expanded clones.

TRBJ1-4	TRBV2	-	many	TGTGCCAGCGGCCCACTTACAGCAACTAATGAAAAACTGTTTTTT	CASGPLTATNEKLFF
TRBJ1-2	TRBV30	-	many	TGTGCCTGGCAGGAAAACTATGGCTACACCTTC	CAWQENYGYTF
TRBJ2-1	TRBV20-1	-	-	TGCAGTGCTACCCCGACTATCGGGAGCAGCAATGAGCAGTTCTTC	CSATPTIGSSNEQFF
TRBJ2-7	TRBV6-1	TRBD1	many	TGTGCCAGCAGTAAGGGACAGGGGTTATGGGAGCAGTACTTC	CASSKGQGLWEQYF
TRBJ1-5	TRBV27	-	many	TGTGCCAGCAGTTTATGGGGCCAGGGCCTCAATCAGCCCCAGCATTTT	CASSLWGQGLNQPQHF
TRBJ2-7	TRBV7-9	-	few	TGTGCCAGCAACGCGGGGAATGACAGGGCCCACTCCTACGAGCAGTACTTC	CASNAGNDRAHSYEQYF
TRBJ2-7	TRBV20-1	-	many	TGCAGTGCTGGACTGGCCTCCTACGAGCAGTACTTC	CSAGLASYEQYF
TRBJ2-1	TRBV12-3/TRBV12-4	TRBD2	-	TGTGCCAGCAGCGGACTAGCGGGGGGGCCCTACAATGAGCAGTTCTTC	CASSGLAGGPYNEQFF
TRBJ2-3	TRBV2	TRBD2	many	TGTGCCAGCAGTGGAGGTAGCGGGGGCACAGATACGCAGTATTTT	CASSGGSGGTDTQYF
TRBJ2-1	TRBV19	-	few	TGTGCCAGTAGTATAGCTTCCGGGCCCCTCTACAATGAGCAGTTCTTC	CASSIASGPLYNEQFF
TRBJ2-1	TRBV6-5	TRBD2	few	TGTGCCAGCAGTTACTCAGGACTAGCGGCTTACAATGAGCAGTTCTTC	CASSYSGLAAYNEQFF
TRBJ1-2	TRBV7-2	-	few	TGTGCCAGCAGCTCGGGGGCAGGCCGTGGCTACACCTTC	CASSSGAGRGYTF